This T cell receptor beta chain was captured in a study of T cell responses to AZD1222 COVID-19 vaccine. Clones were sequenced by immunoSEQ multiplex PCR, and TCRdb holds only the in-frame ones, with some missing. This sample has over 200,000 clones, with about 95% found just once. About this clone: The antigen remains unidentified.

Study-wide results and limits: It was only a handful of AZD1222 recipients who were seropositive at baseline.

In germline, CDR1 is MNHNY, CDR2 SVGAGI (reference sequence). V lost 5 bases and J 1 base, leaving 8 bases between the germline ends. The length of the CDR3 is 13 residues. The receptor was derived from an adult who received the MenACWY meningococcal vaccine as a control. Sequencing used peripheral blood, obtained 28 days after the second dose of the MenACWY control vaccine. The rearrangement joins TRBV6-6 to TRBJ1-1; no firm D call. For the CDR3, the DNA is TGTGCCAGCAGTCACCCAGGGAACACTGAAGCTTTCTTT. It yields the protein CASSHPGNTEAFF.